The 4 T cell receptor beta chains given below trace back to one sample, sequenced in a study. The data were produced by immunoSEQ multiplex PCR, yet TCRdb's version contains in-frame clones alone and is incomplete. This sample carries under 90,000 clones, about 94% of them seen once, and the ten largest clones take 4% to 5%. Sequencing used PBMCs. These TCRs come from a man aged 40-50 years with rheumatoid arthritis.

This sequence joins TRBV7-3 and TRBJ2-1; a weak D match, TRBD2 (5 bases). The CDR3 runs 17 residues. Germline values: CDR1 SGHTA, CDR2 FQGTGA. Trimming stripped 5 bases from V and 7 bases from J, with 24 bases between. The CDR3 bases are TGTGCCAGCAGCCCTGAGAACGCCCTAGAGGGCCTGAATGAGCAGTTCTTC. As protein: CASSPENALEGLNEQFF. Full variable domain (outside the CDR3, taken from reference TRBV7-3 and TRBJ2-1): GAGVSQTPSNKVTEKGKYVELRCDPISGHTALYWYRQSLGQGPEFLIYFQGTGAADDSGLPNDRFFAVRPEGSVSTLKIQRTERGDSAVYLCASSPENALEGLNEQFFGPGTRLTVL.

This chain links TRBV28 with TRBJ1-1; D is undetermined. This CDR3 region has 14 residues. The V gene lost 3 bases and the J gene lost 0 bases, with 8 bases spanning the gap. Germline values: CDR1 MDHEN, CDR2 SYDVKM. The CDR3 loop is CASSLTQLNTEAFF. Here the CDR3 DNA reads TGTGCCAGCAGTTTGACCCAATTGAACACTGAAGCTTTCTTT.

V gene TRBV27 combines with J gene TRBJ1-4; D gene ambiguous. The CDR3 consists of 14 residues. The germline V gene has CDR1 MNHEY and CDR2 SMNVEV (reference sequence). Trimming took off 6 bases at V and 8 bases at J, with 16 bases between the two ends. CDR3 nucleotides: TGTGCCAGCAGCCCATTAGGGTCTGGGGAAAAACTGTTTTTT. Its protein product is CASSPLGSGEKLFF.

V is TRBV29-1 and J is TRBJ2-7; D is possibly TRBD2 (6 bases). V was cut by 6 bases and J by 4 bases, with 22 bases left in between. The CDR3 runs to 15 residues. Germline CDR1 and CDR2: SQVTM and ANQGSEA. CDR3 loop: CSVLTGAGIAYEQYF. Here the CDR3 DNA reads TGCAGCGTCCTGACGGGTGCGGGGATTGCGTACGAGCAGTACTTC.